This T cell receptor beta chain was recovered during a study of CD8 T cells in Susac syndrome. Study-level information: Susac syndrome patients were untreated, on corticosteroids with some adding intravenous immunoglobulin, or on intravenous immunoglobulin only. Whole-study findings and limits: The Susac syndrome CD4+ T cell repertoires displayed no clonal expansion.

As for this clonotype: What it binds is not known.

Random hexamers were used to reverse transcribe an amount of about 0.45 to 1 ug RNA. TCRdb re-derived calls from the immunoSEQ multiplex PCR reads in MiXCR, one entry per CDR3 protein. Of about 77,000 distinct CDR3 sequences detected, 85% to 95% appear once; the ten largest clones hold about 0.53%. This TCR was recovered from a human donor with Susac syndrome. Sample: CD4+ T cells from PBMCs.

CDR3 nucleotide sequence: TGTGCCACCAGTGATTCAGGCGAAGATACGCAGTATTTT. It yields the protein CATSDSGEDTQYF. The rearrangement joins TRBV24-1 to TRBJ2-3; no reliable D call. Trimming cost V 2 bases and J 5 bases, with 7 bases left between them. This CDR3 comprises 13 residues. Germline assignment: CDR1 KGHDR and CDR2 SFDVKD.